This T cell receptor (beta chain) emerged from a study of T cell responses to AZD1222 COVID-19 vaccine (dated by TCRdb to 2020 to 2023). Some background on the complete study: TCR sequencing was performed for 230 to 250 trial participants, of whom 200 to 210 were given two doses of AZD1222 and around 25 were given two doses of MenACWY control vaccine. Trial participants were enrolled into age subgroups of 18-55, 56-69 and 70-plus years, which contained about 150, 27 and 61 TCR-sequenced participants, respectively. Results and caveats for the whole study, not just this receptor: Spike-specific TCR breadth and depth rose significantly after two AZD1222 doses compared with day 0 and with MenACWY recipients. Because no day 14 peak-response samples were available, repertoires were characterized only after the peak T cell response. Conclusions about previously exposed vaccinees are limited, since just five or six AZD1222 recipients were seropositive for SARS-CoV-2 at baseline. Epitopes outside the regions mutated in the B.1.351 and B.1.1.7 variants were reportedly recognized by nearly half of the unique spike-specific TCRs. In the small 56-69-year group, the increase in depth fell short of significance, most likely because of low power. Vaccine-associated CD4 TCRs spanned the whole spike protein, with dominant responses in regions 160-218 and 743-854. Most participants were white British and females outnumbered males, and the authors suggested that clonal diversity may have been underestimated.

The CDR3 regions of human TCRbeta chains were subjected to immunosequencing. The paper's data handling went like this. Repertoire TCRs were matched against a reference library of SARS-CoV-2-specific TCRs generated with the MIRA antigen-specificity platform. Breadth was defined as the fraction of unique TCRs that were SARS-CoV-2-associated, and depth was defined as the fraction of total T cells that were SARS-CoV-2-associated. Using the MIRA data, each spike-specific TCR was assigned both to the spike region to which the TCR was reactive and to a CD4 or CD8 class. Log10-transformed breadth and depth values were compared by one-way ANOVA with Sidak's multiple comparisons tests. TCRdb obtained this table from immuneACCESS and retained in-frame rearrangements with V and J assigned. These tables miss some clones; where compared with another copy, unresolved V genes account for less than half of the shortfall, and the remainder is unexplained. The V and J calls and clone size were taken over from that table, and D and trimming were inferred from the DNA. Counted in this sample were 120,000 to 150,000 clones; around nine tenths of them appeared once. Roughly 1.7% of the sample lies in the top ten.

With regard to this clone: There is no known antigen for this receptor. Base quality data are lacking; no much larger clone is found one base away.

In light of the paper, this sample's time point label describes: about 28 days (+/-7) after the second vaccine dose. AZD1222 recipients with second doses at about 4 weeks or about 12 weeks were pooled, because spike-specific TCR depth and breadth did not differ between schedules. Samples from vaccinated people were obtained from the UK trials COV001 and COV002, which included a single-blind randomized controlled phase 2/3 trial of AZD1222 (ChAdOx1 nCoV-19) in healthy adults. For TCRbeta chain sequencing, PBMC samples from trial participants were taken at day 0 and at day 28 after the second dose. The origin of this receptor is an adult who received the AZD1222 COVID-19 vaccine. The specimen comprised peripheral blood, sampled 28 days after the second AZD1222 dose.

The bases read TGTGCCAGCAGCCCGAACAGGGGACGGCGTTTGGGCTACACCTTC. Protein translation: CASSPNRGRRLGYTF. This receptor chain uses TRBV11-3 and TRBJ1-2; 7 nucleotides in the junction match TRBD1. Including cysteine and phenylalanine, the CDR3 has 15 amino acids. Here the CDR3 DNA is all that survives: 45 bases in frame from base 1. The germline V gene yields SGHNT for CDR1 and YENEEA for CDR2. The germline V and J ends show losses of 5 bases and 8 bases respectively, and no gene match explains 14 bases of the junction.